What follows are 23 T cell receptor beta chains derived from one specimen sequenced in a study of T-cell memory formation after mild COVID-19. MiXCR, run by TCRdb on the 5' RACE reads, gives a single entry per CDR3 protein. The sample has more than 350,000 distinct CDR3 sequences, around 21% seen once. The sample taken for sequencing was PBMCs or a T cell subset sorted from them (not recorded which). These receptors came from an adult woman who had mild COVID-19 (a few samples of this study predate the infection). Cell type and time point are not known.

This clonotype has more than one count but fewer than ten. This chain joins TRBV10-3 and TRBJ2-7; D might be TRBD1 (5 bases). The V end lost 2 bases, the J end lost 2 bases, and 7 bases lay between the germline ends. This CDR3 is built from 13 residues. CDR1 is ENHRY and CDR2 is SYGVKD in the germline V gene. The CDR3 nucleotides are TGTGCCATCAGTGAGGACAGTACCTACGAGCAGTACTTC. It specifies CAISEDSTYEQYF.

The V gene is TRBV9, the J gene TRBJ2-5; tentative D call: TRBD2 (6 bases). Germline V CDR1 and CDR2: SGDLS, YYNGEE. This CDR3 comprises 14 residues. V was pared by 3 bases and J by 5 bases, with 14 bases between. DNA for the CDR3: TGTGCCAGCAGCGCCGATGGAGGGGTGGAGACCCAGTACTTC. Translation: CASSADGGVETQYF.

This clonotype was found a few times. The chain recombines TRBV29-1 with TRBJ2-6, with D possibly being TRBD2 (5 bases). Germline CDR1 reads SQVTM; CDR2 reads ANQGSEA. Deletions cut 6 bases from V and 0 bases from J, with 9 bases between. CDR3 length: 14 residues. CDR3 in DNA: TGCAGCGTGAGGGCCCACTCTGGGGCCAACGTCCTGACTTTC. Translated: CSVRAHSGANVLTF.

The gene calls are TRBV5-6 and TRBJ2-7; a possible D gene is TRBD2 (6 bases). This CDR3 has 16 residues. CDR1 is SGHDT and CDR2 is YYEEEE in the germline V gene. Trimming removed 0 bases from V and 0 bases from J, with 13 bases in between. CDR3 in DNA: TGTGCCAGCAGCTTGGGGGGACTGTGGAGCTCCTACGAGCAGTACTTC. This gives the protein CASSLGGLWSSYEQYF.

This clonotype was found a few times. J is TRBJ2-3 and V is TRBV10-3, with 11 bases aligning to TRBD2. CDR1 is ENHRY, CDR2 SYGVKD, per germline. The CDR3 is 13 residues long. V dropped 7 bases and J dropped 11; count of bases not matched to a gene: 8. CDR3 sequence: CAITSPLAGEQYF. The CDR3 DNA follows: TGTGCCATCACCTCACCACTAGCGGGAGAGCAGTATTTT.

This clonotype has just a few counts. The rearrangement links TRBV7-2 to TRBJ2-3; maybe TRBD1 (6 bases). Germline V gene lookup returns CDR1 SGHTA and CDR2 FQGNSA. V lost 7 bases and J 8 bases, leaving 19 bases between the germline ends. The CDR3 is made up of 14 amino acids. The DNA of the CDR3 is TGTGCCAGCAACACCAACAGGGAAAAGGGTACGCAGTATTTT. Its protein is CASNTNREKGTQYF.

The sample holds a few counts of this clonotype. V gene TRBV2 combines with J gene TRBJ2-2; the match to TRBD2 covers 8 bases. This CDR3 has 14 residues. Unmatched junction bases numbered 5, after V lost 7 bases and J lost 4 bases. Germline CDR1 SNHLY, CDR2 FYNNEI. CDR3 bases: TGTGCCAGCATCTCGGGGGGGCCCACCGGGGAGCTGTTTTTT. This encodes CASISGGPTGELFF.

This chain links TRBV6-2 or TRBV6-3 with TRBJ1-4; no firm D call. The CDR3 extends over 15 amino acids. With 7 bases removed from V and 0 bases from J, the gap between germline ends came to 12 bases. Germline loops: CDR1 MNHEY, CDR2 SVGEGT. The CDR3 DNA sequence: TGTGCCAGCAAACGGGATCCGACAACTAATGAAAAACTGTTTTTT. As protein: CASKRDPTTNEKLFF.

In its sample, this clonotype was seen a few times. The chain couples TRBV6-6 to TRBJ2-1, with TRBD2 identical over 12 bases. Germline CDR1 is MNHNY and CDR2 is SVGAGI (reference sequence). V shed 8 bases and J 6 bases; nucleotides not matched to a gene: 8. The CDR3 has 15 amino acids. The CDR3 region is CASRGLAGGFNEQFF. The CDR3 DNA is TGTGCCAGCCGGGGGCTAGCGGGAGGGTTCAATGAGCAGTTCTTC.

The CDR3 loop reads CASSPGSGRQETQYF. The CDR3 DNA follows: TGTGCCAGCAGCCCCGGGTCAGGTCGGCAAGAGACCCAGTACTTC. The rearrangement uses TRBV12-3 or TRBV12-4 and TRBJ2-5; D unresolved. The CDR3 spans 15 residues. V was clipped by 6 bases and J by 2 bases, with 16 bases between them.

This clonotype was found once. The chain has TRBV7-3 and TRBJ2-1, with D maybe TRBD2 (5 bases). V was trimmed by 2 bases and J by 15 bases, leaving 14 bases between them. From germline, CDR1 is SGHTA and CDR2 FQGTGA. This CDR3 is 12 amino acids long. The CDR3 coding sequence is TGTGCCAGCAGCTTAGCGGGTCAACCGGCGTTCTTC. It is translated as CASSLAGQPAFF.

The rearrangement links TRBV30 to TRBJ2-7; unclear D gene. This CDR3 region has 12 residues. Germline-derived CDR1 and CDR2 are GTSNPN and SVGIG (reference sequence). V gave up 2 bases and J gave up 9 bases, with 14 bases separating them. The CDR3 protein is CAWSTQNWGQYF. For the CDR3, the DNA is TGTGCCTGGAGTACACAGAATTGGGGGCAGTACTTC. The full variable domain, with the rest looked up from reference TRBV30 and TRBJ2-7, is SQTIHQWPATLVQPVGSPLSLECTVEGTSNPNLYWYRQAAGRGLQLLFYSVGIGQISSEVPQNLSASRPQDRQFILSSKKLLLSDSGFYLCAWSTQNWGQYFGPGTRLTVT.

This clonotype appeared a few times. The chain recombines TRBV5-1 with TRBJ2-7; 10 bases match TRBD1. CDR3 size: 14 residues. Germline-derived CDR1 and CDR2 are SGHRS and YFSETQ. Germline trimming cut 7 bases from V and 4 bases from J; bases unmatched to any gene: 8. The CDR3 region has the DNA TGCGCCAGCGCGACCGGGACAGGGGTTTACGAGCAGTACTTC. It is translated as CASATGTGVYEQYF.

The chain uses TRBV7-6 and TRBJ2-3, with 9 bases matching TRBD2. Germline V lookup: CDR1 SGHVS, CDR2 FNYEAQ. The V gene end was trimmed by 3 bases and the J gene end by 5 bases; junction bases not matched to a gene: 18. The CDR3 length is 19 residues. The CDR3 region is CASSFTYGASSGRRDTQYF. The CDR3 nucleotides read TGTGCCAGCAGCTTCACCTACGGTGCGTCGAGCGGGAGGCGAGATACGCAGTATTTT.

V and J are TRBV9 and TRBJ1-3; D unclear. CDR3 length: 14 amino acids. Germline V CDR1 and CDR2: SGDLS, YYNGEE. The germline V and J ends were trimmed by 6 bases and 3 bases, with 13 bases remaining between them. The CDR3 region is CASTSGRLGNTIYF. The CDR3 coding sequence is TGTGCCAGCACCTCCGGACGTCTTGGAAACACCATATATTTT.

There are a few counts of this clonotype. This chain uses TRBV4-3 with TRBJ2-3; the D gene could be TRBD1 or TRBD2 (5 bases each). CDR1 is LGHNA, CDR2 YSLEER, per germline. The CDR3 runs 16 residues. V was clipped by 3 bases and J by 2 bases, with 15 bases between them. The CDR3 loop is CASSHRWGSLTDTQYF. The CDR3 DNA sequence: TGCGCCAGCAGCCACCGGTGGGGGAGCCTCACAGATACGCAGTATTTT.

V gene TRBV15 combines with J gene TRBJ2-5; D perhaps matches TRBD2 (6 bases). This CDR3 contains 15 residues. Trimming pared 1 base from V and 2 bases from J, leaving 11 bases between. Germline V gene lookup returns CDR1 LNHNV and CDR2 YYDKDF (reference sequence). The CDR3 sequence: CATSRGRAPQETQYF. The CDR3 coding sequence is TGTGCCACCAGCAGAGGGAGGGCACCTCAAGAGACCCAGTACTTC.

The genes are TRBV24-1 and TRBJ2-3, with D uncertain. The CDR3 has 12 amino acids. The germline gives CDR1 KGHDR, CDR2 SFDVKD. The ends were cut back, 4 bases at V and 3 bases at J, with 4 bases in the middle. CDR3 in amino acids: CATSDSTDTQYF. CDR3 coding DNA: TGTGCCACCAGTGACTCTACAGATACGCAGTATTTT.

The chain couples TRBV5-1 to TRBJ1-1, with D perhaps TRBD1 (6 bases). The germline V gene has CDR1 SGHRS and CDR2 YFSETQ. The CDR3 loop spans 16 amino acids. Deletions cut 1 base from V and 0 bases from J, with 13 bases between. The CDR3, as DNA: TGCGCCAGCAGCTTGCAGGGACAACCCATGAACACTGAAGCTTTCTTT. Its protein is CASSLQGQPMNTEAFF.

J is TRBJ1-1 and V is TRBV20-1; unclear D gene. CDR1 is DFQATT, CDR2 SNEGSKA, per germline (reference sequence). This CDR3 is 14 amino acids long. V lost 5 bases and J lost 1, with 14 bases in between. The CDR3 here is CSAPLGPTNTEAFF. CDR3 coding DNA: TGCAGTGCTCCTCTAGGACCGACGAACACTGAAGCTTTCTTT.

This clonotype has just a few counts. The CDR3 protein is CATSGQGQPQHF. As DNA, the CDR3 is TGTGCCACGTCGGGACAGGGTCAGCCCCAGCATTTT. This rearrangement joins TRBV24-1 to TRBJ1-5; 9 positions agree with TRBD1. The ends lost 10 bases at V and 6 bases at J; junction bases unmatched: 3. CDR1 and CDR2 from the germline V gene are KGHDR and SFDVKD. There are 12 residues in the CDR3.

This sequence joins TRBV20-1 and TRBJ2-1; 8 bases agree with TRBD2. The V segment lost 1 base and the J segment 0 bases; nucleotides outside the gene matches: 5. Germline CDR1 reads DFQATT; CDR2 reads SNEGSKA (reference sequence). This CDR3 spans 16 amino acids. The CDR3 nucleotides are TGCAGTGCTAGAGGACTAGCGCAGAGCTCCTACAATGAGCAGTTCTTC. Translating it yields CSARGLAQSSYNEQFF.

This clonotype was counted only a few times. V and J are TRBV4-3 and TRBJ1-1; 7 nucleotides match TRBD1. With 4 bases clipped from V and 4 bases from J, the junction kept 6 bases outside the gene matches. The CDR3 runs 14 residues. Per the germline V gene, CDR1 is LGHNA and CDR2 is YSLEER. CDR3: CASSRTGAGTEAFF. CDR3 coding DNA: TGCGCCAGCAGCCGAACAGGGGCTGGCACTGAAGCTTTCTTT.